These T cell receptor beta chains were read from a single sample in a study of T-cell memory formation after mild COVID-19. Each CDR3 protein is one row after TCRdb ran MiXCR on the 5' RACE reads. The table records about 600,000 distinct CDR3 sequences, roughly a fifth of them present only once. The sequencing input was PBMCs or a T cell subset sorted from them (not recorded which). The receptors were gathered from an adult woman who had mild COVID-19 (a few samples of this study predate the infection). Cell type and time point are not known. Each CDR3 is given with its conserved first and last residue. The order of the fields is J gene, clone size, V gene, D gene, CDR3 DNA, CDR3 protein. A D gene is named only where the DNA matches it firmly. Only part of the rows carry a size: once, few, many, or a class if the clone is expanded.

J: TRBJ1-2; size: -; V: TRBV10-3; D: TRBD1; DNA: TGTGCCATCAGTGAGGAAGATGGAGGGGGCCATGGCTACACCTTC; CDR3: CAISEEDGGGHGYTF
J: TRBJ2-7; size: few; V: TRBV12-3/TRBV12-4; D: TRBD2; DNA: TGTGCCAGCAGTTTACCGGGAGGATCAACCTACGAGCAGTACTTC; CDR3: CASSLPGGSTYEQYF
J: TRBJ2-1; size: few; V: TRBV7-6; D: TRBD2; DNA: TGTGCCAGCAGCTTAGCGGGGGCGACTAGCGGGAGGGCCGCTGAGCAGTTCTTC; CDR3: CASSLAGATSGRAAEQFF
J: TRBJ2-6; size: -; V: TRBV19; D: -; DNA: TGTGCCAGTAGGACGCTTGGGGCCAACGTCCTGACTTTC; CDR3: CASRTLGANVLTF
J: TRBJ1-1; size: few; V: TRBV10-2; D: TRBD1; DNA: TGCGCCAGCAGTGAGCCCCACGGACAGGGGGGCACTGAAGCTTTCTTT; CDR3: CASSEPHGQGGTEAFF
J: TRBJ2-5; size: few; V: TRBV24-1; D: TRBD2; DNA: TGTGCCACCAGTGATCGGACTAGCGGACAAGAGACCCAGTACTTC; CDR3: CATSDRTSGQETQYF
J: TRBJ2-1; size: -; V: TRBV10-1; D: -; DNA: TGCGCCATCTCATTTGGGGGCTACTCCTACAATGAGCAGTTCTTC; CDR3: CAISFGGYSYNEQFF
J: TRBJ1-6; size: few; V: TRBV20-1; D: -; DNA: TGCAGTGCTAGATTGCCTAATTCACCCCTCCACTTT; CDR3: CSARLPNSPLHF
J: TRBJ1-6; size: few; V: TRBV7-3; D: TRBD1; DNA: TGTGCCAGCAGCCCCGGGACAGGGAATCCGGCCCTCCACTTT; CDR3: CASSPGTGNPALHF
J: TRBJ2-5; size: few; V: TRBV12-3/TRBV12-4; D: -; DNA: TGTGCCAGCAGTTTAGAGGAGGGGGAGACCCAGTACTTC; CDR3: CASSLEEGETQYF
J: TRBJ2-7; size: few; V: TRBV2; D: -; DNA: TGTGCCAGCACAGAAAGGGCAGCAGGGTTCCTAGAGCAGTACTTC; CDR3: CASTERAAGFLEQYF
J: TRBJ1-1; size: -; V: TRBV12-5; D: -; DNA: TGTGCTAGTGGTTCCACTGGTGGAATTCCACCTCTAATCCCTGAAGCTTTCTTT; CDR3: CASGSTGGIPPLIPEAFF
J: TRBJ2-1; size: -; V: TRBV27; D: -; DNA: TGTGCCAGCAGCAATTATCCTAGTAATGAGCAGTTCTTC; CDR3: CASSNYPSNEQFF
J: TRBJ2-1; size: -; V: TRBV24-1; D: TRBD2; DNA: TGTGCCACCGCAGAGACTAGCGGGAGCGGCAATGAGCAGTTCTTC; CDR3: CATAETSGSGNEQFF
J: TRBJ2-7; size: few; V: TRBV20-1; D: -; DNA: TGCAGTGCCGTCGGAGTTTCCTACGAGCAGTACTTC; CDR3: CSAVGVSYEQYF
J: TRBJ2-1; size: -; V: TRBV9; D: TRBD2; DNA: TGTGCCAGCAGCCCGCTAGCGGGAGTGGTCGATGAGCAGTTCTTC; CDR3: CASSPLAGVVDEQFF
J: TRBJ1-1; size: -; V: TRBV5-1; D: TRBD1; DNA: TGCGCCAGCAGCCGGGACAGGGGGCTGAACACTGAAGCTTTCTTT; CDR3: CASSRDRGLNTEAFF
J: TRBJ1-5; size: -; V: TRBV7-2; D: TRBD1; DNA: TGTGCCAGCGGCTACCAGGGGGGTTTCGGTGATACCCAGCATTTT; CDR3: CASGYQGGFGDTQHF
J: TRBJ2-5; size: -; V: TRBV4-1; D: -; DNA: TGCGCCAGCAGCCCGATTCAAACCCCAGAGACCCAGTACTTC; CDR3: CASSPIQTPETQYF
J: TRBJ2-7; size: few; V: TRBV15; D: -; DNA: TGTGCCACCAGACTTTCCCCTTCCTACGAGCAGTACTTC; CDR3: CATRLSPSYEQYF
J: TRBJ2-2; size: few; V: TRBV12-3/TRBV12-4; D: TRBD1; DNA: TGTGCCAGCAGGGGGACAGGGGGATATGTCGGGGAGCTGTTTTTT; CDR3: CASRGTGGYVGELFF
J: TRBJ2-3; size: -; V: TRBV9; D: -; DNA: TGTGCCAGCAGCGTAAATGCCGGACCCACAGATACGCAGTATTTT; CDR3: CASSVNAGPTDTQYF
J: TRBJ1-5; size: -; V: TRBV12-3/TRBV12-4; D: -; DNA: TGTGCCAGCGGAAACAGTAATAGCAATCAGCCCCAGCATTTT; CDR3: CASGNSNSNQPQHF
J: TRBJ1-1; size: -; V: TRBV12-3/TRBV12-4; D: TRBD1; DNA: TGTGCCAGCGGCAGGAGGGGGCAGACACGGAACACTGAAGCTTTCTTT; CDR3: CASGRRGQTRNTEAFF
J: TRBJ1-1; size: -; V: TRBV20-1; D: -; DNA: TGCAGTGCTAGGGTCCGCCCGGCCGTATACACTGAAGCTTTCTTT; CDR3: CSARVRPAVYTEAFF
J: TRBJ1-1; size: -; V: TRBV27; D: -; DNA: TGTGCCAGCAATCATCAGGGACAAAAAGCTTTCTTT; CDR3: CASNHQGQKAFF
J: TRBJ2-2; size: few; V: TRBV3-1; D: -; DNA: TGTGCCAGCAGCCCCGTCTTGAGTAAGGCCGGGGAGCTGTTTTTT; CDR3: CASSPVLSKAGELFF
J: TRBJ1-1; size: few; V: TRBV24-1; D: -; DNA: TGTGCCACCAGTGTTCAGGGCGGGACTGAAGCTTTCTTT; CDR3: CATSVQGGTEAFF
J: TRBJ2-3; size: few; V: TRBV7-2; D: TRBD2; DNA: TGTGCCAGCAGCTCTCCTCGGACTAGCGGGAGGCTGAGCACAGATACGCAGTATTTT; CDR3: CASSSPRTSGRLSTDTQYF
J: TRBJ2-1; size: -; V: TRBV5-1; D: -; DNA: TGCGCCAGCAGCTTGAGTGGGGACTCCTACAATGAGCAGTTCTTC; CDR3: CASSLSGDSYNEQFF
J: TRBJ2-1; size: -; V: TRBV2; D: -; DNA: TGTGCCAGCAGTAAAGGGGGTCGGCCAGGATCTTTGGATGAGCAGTTCTTC; CDR3: CASSKGGRPGSLDEQFF
J: TRBJ1-1; size: -; V: TRBV18; D: TRBD1; DNA: TGTGCCAGCTCACCTTTAGGGACAGGGGGCCAGGACACTGAAGCTTTCTTT; CDR3: CASSPLGTGGQDTEAFF
J: TRBJ2-1; size: few; V: TRBV5-1; D: -; DNA: TGCGCCAGCCGACCTAGCGACCCGTACAATGAGCAGTTCTTC; CDR3: CASRPSDPYNEQFF
J: TRBJ1-1; size: -; V: TRBV30; D: -; DNA: TGTGCCTGGACAGGGATGAACACTGAAGCTTTCTTT; CDR3: CAWTGMNTEAFF
J: TRBJ2-7; size: few; V: TRBV24-1; D: TRBD1; DNA: TGTGCCACCAGTGACAACCCCGGGACAGGGGGTGTCTACGAGCAGTACTTC; CDR3: CATSDNPGTGGVYEQYF
J: TRBJ1-2; size: few; V: TRBV24-1; D: TRBD1; DNA: TGTGCCACCAGTGACTCCACAGGGGTAGCTAACTATGGCTACACCTTC; CDR3: CATSDSTGVANYGYTF
J: TRBJ1-5; size: many; V: TRBV7-3; D: -; DNA: TGTGCCAGCAGTTTGGGCCGAAATCAGCCCCAGCATTTT; CDR3: CASSLGRNQPQHF